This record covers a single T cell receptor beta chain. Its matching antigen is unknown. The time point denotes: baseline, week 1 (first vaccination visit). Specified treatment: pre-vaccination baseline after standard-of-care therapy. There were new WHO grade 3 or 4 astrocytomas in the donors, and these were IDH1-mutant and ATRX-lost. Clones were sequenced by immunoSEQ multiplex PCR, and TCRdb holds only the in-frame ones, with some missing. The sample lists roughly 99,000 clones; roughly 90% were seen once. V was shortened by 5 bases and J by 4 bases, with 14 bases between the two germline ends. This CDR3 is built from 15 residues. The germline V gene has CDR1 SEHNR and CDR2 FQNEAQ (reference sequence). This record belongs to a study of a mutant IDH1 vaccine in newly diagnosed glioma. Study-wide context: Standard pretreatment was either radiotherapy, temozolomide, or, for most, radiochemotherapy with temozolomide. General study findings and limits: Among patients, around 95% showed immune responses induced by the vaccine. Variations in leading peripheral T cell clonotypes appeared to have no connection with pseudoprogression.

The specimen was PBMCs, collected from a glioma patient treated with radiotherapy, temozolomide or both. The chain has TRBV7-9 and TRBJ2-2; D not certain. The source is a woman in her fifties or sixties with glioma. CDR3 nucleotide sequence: TGTGCCAGCAGCGCAACAAGTGTAGCCACCGGGGAGCTGTTTTTT. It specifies CASSATSVATGELFF.